This T cell receptor (beta chain) was captured by sequencing in a study of control samples from healthy donors and cancer patients. The protocol was immunoSEQ multiplex PCR, while the TCRdb copy is restricted to in-frame clones and leaves out a portion. The sample carries some 200,000 clones, about nine tenths recorded once. This CDR3 has 13 residues. Germline V gene sequence: CDR1 WSHSY, CDR2 SAAADI. V gave up 7 bases and J gave up 7 bases; unmatched junction bases: 5. This clonotype was sampled from a woman under 40 in good health. Sequencing was performed on blood. The chain links TRBV10-2 to TRBJ1-3; TRBD1 agrees at 9 bases. Written as DNA, the CDR3 is TGCGCCAGCACTGGACAGGGGAGGAACACCATATATTTT. Its protein is CASTGQGRNTIYF.